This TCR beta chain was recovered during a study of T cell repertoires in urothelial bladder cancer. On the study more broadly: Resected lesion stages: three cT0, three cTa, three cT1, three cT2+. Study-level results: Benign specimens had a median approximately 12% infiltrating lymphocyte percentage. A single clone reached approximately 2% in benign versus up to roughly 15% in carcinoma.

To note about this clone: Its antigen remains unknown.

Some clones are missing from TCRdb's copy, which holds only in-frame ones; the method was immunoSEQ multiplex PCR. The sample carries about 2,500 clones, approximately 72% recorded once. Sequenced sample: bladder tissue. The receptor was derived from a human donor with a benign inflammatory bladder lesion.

The CDR3 reads CASSKVGAADTQYF. CDR3 bases: TGTGCCAGCAGCAAAGTAGGGGCGGCAGATACGCAGTATTTT. The chain carries TRBV21-1 and TRBJ2-3; the table's TRBD1 call for D was not verified on the DNA. TRBV21-1 is noted as a pseudogene. This CDR3 comprises 14 residues.